This TCR beta chain was retrieved from a study of shared clonotypes between healthy human individuals. Assay runs were performed at deep level. Data came from immunoSEQ multiplex PCR; TCRdb stores just in-frame clones and leaves some out. The repertoire includes about 99,000 clones, 40% to 55% of them detected once, and about 14% sits in the top ten. All of the donors resided in Nashville, Tennessee, and each was a Caucasian adult. Tens of millions of PBMCs went into genomic DNA for unsorted samples. Study-level results: In this cohort, only blood was sampled, and tissue repertoires likely differ.

This clone was counted many times. Its antigen is as yet unknown. Germline V gives CDR1 MDHEN, CDR2 SYDVKM. The CDR3 is 13 residues long. V dropped 8 bases and J dropped 1 base, with 11 bases sitting between them. The source is a woman in her thirties or forties in good health. Some clones in this sample may be carry-over from other donors' samples. The sequencing input was PBMCs. J is TRBJ1-1 and V is TRBV28; a weak D match, TRBD1 (5 bases). The CDR3, as DNA: TGTGCCAGCCGAGATCAGGGGAACACTGAAGCTTTCTTT. This encodes CASRDQGNTEAFF.